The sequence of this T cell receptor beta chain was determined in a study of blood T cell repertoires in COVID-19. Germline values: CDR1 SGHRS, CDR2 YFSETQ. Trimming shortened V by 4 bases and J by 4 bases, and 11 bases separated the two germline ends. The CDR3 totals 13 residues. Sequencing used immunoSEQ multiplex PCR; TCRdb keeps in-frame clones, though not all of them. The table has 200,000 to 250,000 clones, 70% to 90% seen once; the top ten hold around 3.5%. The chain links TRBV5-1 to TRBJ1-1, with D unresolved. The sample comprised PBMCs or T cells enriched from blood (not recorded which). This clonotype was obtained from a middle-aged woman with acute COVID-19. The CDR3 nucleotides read TGCGCCAGCAGCCGCGGTGGGAGCACTGAAGCTTTCTTT. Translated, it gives CASSRGGSTEAFF.